This T cell receptor (beta chain) was retrieved from a study of T cell responses to AZD1222 COVID-19 vaccine. Study-wide results and caveats: Unmutated variant regions are reportedly targeted by nearly half of spike-specific TCRs. Spike-specific TCR breadth and depth rose after two AZD1222 doses. Spike as a whole was targeted by vaccine-associated CD4 TCRs, dominant at 160-218 and 743-854.

With respect to this clone: Its antigen is as yet unknown.

This CDR3 comprises 15 residues. The V end was cut by 1 base, the J end by 5 bases, with 12 bases between. Germline loops: CDR1 SGHDN, CDR2 FVKESK. Using immunoSEQ multiplex PCR, the repertoire was profiled, and TCRdb retains in-frame clones only, with some absent. The sample lists some 130,000 clones, around 90% occurring once. Second doses that came at about 4 or about 12 weeks were put together. The clonotype comes from an adult who received the AZD1222 COVID-19 vaccine. The source was peripheral blood, collected 28 days after the second AZD1222 dose. This chain connects TRBV14 to TRBJ2-1; D may be TRBD2 (6 bases). The CDR3 sequence: CASSQVFRGDNEQFF. As DNA, the CDR3 is TGTGCCAGCAGCCAAGTTTTCCGCGGGGACAATGAGCAGTTCTTC.